This T cell receptor beta chain appears in the sequencing data of a study of T cells expressing NK-cell markers. Broader study findings: For a few donors, these clonotypes were likewise the leading ones in the CD3+CD56-NKG2C+ fraction. Each of roughly six donors carried dominant NKG2C+ clonotypes accounting for about 1.0-7.5% of CD8+ T cells.

The CDR3 length is 14 residues. Germline CDR1 reads DFQATT; CDR2 reads SNEGSKA (reference sequence). Concerning this clonotype: Its antigen is currently unknown.

TCRdb reprocessed the 5' RACE reads and stores each CDR3 protein as one record, lacking DNA. This repertoire includes almost 450,000 distinct CDR3 sequences. This receptor was obtained from a woman aged 18-70 years in good health. J is TRBJ2-1 and V is TRBV20-1; TCRdb designates TRBD1, a call that cannot be tested without DNA. Input material: blood T cells: a sorted CD56 or NKG2C T cell subset, CD4+ or CD8+ T cells, or bulk PBMC T cells (not recorded which). This CDR3 reads CSAKSDRAYNEQFF.